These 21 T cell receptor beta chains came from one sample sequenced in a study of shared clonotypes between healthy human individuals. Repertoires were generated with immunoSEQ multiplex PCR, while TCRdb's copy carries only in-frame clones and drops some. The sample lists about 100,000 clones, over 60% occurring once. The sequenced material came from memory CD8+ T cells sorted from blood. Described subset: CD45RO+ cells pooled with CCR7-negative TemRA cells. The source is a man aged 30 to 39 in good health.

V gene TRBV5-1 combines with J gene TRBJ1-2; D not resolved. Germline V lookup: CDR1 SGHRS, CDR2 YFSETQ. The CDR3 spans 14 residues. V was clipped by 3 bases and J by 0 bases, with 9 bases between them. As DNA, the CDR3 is TGCGCCAGCAGCTACGAGAATTCTAACTATGGCTACACCTTC. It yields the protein CASSYENSNYGYTF.

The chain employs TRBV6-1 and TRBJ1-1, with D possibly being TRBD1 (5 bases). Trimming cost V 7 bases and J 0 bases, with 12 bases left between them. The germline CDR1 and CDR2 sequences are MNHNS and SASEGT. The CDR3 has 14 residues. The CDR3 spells CASTWGSMNTEAFF. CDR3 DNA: TGTGCCAGCACGTGGGGGAGCATGAACACTGAAGCTTTCTTT.

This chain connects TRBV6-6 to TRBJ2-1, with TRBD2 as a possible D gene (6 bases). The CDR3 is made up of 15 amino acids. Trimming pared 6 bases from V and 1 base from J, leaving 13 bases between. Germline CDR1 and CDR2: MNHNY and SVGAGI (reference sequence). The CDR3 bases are TGTGCCAGCAGGCACGGGAGTGGTTCCTACAATGAGCAGTTCTTC. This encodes CASRHGSGSYNEQFF.

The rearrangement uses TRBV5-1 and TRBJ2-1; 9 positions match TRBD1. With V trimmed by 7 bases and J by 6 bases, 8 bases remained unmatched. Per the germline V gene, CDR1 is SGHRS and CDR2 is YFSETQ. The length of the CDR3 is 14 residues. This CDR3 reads CASSGQGPLNEQFF. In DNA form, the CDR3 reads TGCGCCAGCTCCGGACAGGGGCCCCTCAATGAGCAGTTCTTC.

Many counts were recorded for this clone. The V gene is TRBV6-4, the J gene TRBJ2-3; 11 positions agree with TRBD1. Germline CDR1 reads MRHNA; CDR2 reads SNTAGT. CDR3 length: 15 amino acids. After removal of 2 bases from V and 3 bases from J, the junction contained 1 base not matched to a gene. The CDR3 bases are TGTGCCAGCAGTGACGGACAGGGGGCAACAGATACGCAGTATTTT. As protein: CASSDGQGATDTQYF.

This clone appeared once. The CDR3: CASSMDTNTEAFF. For the CDR3, the DNA is TGTGCCTCGAGCATGGACACGAACACTGAAGCTTTCTTT. The chain is built from TRBV30 and TRBJ1-1; D may be TRBD1 (5 bases). Looked up from germline, CDR1 is GTSNPN and CDR2 is SVGIG (reference sequence). Trimming left V 7 bases short and J 1 base short, with 13 bases between. The CDR3 loop spans 13 amino acids.

The CDR3 DNA reads TGTGCCAGCAGTGTCCCCACAGTCGTAGGCTACGAGCAGTACTTC. The encoded protein is CASSVPTVVGYEQYF. V usage is TRBV6-1 and J usage is TRBJ2-7; D remains ambiguous. The V end lost 4 bases, the J end lost 3 bases, and 16 bases lay between the germline ends. Germline lookup yields CDR1 MNHNS and CDR2 SASEGT. The length of the CDR3 is 15 residues.

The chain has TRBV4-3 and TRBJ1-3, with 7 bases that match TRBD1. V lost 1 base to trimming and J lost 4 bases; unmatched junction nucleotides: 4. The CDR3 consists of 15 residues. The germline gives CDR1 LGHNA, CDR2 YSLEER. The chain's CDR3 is CASSQGRGRGNTIYF. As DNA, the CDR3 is TGCGCCAGCAGCCAAGGGAGGGGGCGCGGAAACACCATATATTTT.

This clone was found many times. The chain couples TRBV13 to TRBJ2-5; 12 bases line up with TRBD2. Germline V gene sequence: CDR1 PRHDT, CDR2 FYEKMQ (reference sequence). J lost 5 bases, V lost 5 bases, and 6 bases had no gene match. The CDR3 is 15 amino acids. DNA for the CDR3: TGTGCCAGCAGCGTTCGACTAGCGGGAGTCGAGACCCAGTACTTC. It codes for CASSVRLAGVETQYF. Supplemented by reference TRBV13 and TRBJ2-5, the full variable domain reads AAGVIQSPRHLIKEKRETATLKCYPIPRHDTVYWYQQGPGQDPQFLISFYEKMQSDKGSIPDRFSAQQFSDYHSELNMSSLELGDSALYFCASSVRLAGVETQYFGPGTRLLVL.

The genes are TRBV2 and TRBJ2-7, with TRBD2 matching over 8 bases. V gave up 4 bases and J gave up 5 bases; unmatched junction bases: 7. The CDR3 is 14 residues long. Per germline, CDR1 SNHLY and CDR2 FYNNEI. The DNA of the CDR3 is TGTGCCAGCAGTGTGCGGCTAGCGGGCCACGAGCAGTACTTC. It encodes CASSVRLAGHEQYF.

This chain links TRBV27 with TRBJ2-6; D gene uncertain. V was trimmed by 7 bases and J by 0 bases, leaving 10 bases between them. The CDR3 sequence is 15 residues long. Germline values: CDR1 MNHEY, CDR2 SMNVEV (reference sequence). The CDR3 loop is CASMLGHSGANVLTF. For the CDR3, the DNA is TGTGCCAGCATGTTGGGCCACTCTGGGGCCAACGTCCTGACTTTC.

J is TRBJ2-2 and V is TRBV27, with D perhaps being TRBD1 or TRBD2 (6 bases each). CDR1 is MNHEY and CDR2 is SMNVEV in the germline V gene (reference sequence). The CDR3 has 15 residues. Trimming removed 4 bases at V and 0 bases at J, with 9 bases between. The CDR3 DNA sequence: TGTGCCAGCAGTTGGGGGGCGACGAACACCGGGGAGCTGTTTTTT. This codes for CASSWGATNTGELFF.

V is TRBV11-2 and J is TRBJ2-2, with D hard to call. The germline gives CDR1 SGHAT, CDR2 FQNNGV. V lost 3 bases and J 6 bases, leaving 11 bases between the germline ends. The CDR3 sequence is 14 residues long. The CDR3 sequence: CASSFERAAGELFF. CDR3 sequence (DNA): TGTGCCAGCAGCTTTGAAAGGGCGGCCGGGGAGCTGTTTTTT.

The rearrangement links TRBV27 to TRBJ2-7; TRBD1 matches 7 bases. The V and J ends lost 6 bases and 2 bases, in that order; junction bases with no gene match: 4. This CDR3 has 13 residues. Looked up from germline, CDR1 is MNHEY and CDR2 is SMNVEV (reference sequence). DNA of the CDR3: TGTGCCAGCAGGTCAGGGGGAACCTACGAGCAGTACTTC. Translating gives CASRSGGTYEQYF.

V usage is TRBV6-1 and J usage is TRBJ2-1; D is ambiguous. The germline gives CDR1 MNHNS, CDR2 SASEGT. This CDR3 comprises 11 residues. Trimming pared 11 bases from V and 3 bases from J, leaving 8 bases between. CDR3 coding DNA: TGTGCCCTCGAAAGCTACAATGAGCAGTTCTTC. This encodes CALESYNEQFF.

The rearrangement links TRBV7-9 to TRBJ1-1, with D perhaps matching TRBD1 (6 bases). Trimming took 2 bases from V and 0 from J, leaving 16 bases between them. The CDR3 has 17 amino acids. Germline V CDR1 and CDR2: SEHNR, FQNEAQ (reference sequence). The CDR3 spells CASSLTPGVGLNTEAFF. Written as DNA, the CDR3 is TGTGCCAGCAGCTTAACCCCAGGGGTAGGCTTGAACACTGAAGCTTTCTTT.

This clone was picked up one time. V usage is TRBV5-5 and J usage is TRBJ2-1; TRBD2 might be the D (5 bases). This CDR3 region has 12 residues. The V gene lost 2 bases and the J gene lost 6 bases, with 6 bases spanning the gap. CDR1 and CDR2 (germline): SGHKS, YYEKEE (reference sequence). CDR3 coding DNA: TGTGCCAGCAGCTTAGGACTCAATGAGCAGTTCTTC. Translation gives CASSLGLNEQFF.

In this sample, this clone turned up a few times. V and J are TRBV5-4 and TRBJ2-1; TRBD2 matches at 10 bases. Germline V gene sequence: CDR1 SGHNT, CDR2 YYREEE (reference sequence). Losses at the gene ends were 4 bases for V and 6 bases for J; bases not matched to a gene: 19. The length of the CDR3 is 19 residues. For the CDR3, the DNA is TGTGCCAGCAGCCCGGGGGGTGCTCTAGCGGGAGTGTCGAGCAATGAGCAGTTCTTC. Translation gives CASSPGGALAGVSSNEQFF.

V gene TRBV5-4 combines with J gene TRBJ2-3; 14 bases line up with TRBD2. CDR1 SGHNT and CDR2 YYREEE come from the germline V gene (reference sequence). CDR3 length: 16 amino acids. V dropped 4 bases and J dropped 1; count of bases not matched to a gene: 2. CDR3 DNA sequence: TGTGCCAGCAGCGGGGGACTAGCGGGAGGCACAGATACGCAGTATTTT. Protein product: CASSGGLAGGTDTQYF.

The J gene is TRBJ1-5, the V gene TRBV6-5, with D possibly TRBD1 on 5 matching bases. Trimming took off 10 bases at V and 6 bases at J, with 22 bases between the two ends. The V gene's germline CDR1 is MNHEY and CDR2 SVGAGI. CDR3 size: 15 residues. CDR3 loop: CATHDGGLISQPQHF. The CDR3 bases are TGTGCCACCCACGACGGGGGACTTATATCTCAGCCCCAGCATTTT.

CDR3 region: CASSPQGRSYGYTF. CDR3 bases: TGTGCCAGCAGCCCGCAGGGTCGGAGCTATGGCTACACCTTC. The chain uses TRBV5-4 and TRBJ1-2; weak D call: TRBD1 (5 bases). Germline V CDR1 and CDR2: SGHNT, YYREEE (reference sequence). Trimming pared 4 bases from V and 4 bases from J, leaving 14 bases between. The CDR3 length is 14 residues.